The rows below give T cell receptor beta chains drawn from one sample of a study of cytomegalovirus exposure and HLA in healthy donors. The table came from immunoSEQ multiplex PCR; TCRdb's copy has only in-frame clones and leaves some out. The data contain 160,000 or so clones, approximately 77% of them singletons. Sequenced sample: PBMCs. These receptors were taken from a female donor in good health and CMV-seronegative. CDR3s include the opening cysteine and the closing phenylalanine or tryptophan. A D gene is named only where the DNA matches it firmly.

CDR3 length	V gene	J gene	D gene	CDR3 protein
13	TRBV5-1	TRBJ1-1	TRBD1	CASGWTGDTEAFF
12	TRBV10-2	TRBJ2-7	-	CASSEGEYEQYF
16	TRBV18	TRBJ2-1	TRBD1	CASSPGTGFSYNEQFF
16	TRBV4-2	TRBJ1-3	-	CASSQDSGGSGNTIYF
15	TRBV4-3	TRBJ1-5	-	CASSQDSYSNQPQHF
14	TRBV5-1	TRBJ1-1	-	CASSRGRSGTEAFF
13	TRBV7-9	TRBJ1-1	-	CASLNGQNTEAFF
13	TRBV12-5	TRBJ1-5	-	CASGTGLGQPQHF
14	TRBV7-3	TRBJ2-7	TRBD1	CASSSTGGKNEQYF
13	TRBV14	TRBJ1-3	-	CASSSGAGNTIYF
14	TRBV2	TRBJ1-2	TRBD1	CASSERSDRDGYTF
14	TRBV28	TRBJ2-1	TRBD2	CASKLAGVGNEQFF
13	TRBV29-1	TRBJ2-2	TRBD1	CSVVQGATGELFF
16	TRBV6-6	TRBJ2-3	-	CASSYSARSNTDTQYF
18	TRBV7-2	TRBJ1-5	TRBD1	CASSPRGQGLYSNQPQHF
15	TRBV28	TRBJ1-5	-	CASSLAASSNQPQHF
17	TRBV4-2	TRBJ2-1	-	CASSQDFLGSSYNEQFF
15	TRBV18	TRBJ1-2	TRBD1	CASSNQDRGDYGYTF
16	TRBV9	TRBJ2-3	TRBD2	CASSVTGLAGKDTQYF
17	TRBV30	TRBJ1-2	TRBD1	CAWRDLMGQELLYGYTF
15	TRBV5-1	TRBJ1-3	TRBD1	CASSSQGARGNTIYF
14	TRBV15	TRBJ2-7	TRBD1	CATSSRDRGHEQYF
14	TRBV5-4	TRBJ2-5	-	CASSFVGGEETQYF
13	TRBV12-5	TRBJ2-1	TRBD2	CASGGRAYNEQFF
15	TRBV5-4	TRBJ2-5	TRBD2	CASSNPGGDGETQYF
15	TRBV7-2	TRBJ2-7	-	CASSQGGQPIYEQYF
16	TRBV18	TRBJ2-1	-	CASSPSKGASYNEQFF
12	TRBV29-1	TRBJ2-1	-	CSVEDRVNEQFF
10	TRBV20-1	TRBJ2-1	-	CSYHRGLGFF
15	TRBV6-1	TRBJ1-5	TRBD1	CASTWDRVGNQPQHF
16	TRBV4-1	TRBJ2-7	TRBD1	CASSQAATGYGKGQYF
15	TRBV5-1	TRBJ2-7	-	CASSTGVSASYEQYF
13	TRBV19	TRBJ2-7	-	CASSLGQAGEQYF
16	TRBV27	TRBJ1-2	TRBD1	CASSHITPGQSYGYTF
14	TRBV7-9	TRBJ2-7	TRBD2	CASSLGAGIYEQYF
15	TRBV11-2	TRBJ2-2	-	CASSLSPPGPGELFF